Listed below are T cell receptor beta chains from one sample, sequenced in a study of cytomegalovirus exposure and HLA in healthy donors. Method: immunoSEQ multiplex PCR; TCRdb's copy keeps in-frame clones and lacks some. Among 150,000 to 200,000 clones listed, over 70% were seen once. The sample was PBMCs. Receptors were obtained from a woman in her 30s in good health and CMV-seronegative. Both conserved end residues are part of each CDR3. A D gene is named only where the DNA matches it firmly.

TRBJ1-1	TRBV30	-	CAWSLMNTEAFF
TRBJ1-1	TRBV6-1	-	CASRSGPEAFF
TRBJ1-5	TRBV5-1	TRBD1	CASSLDGTVNQPQHF
TRBJ2-1	TRBV6-6	TRBD2	CASAGGVAGASGQFF
TRBJ2-5	TRBV9	-	CASSVAKEGTQYF
TRBJ2-1	TRBV5-1	TRBD2	CASCEGGGVYNEQFF
TRBJ2-7	TRBV6-1	-	CASSDLVGLYEQYF
TRBJ1-4	TRBV5-1	-	CASSQQGTDEKLFF
TRBJ1-1	TRBV6-5	-	CASSYDLGNTEAFF
TRBJ1-3	TRBV6-5	-	CASSYGAEPPGNTIYF
TRBJ1-3	TRBV11-2	TRBD1	CASSPYRGQGNTIYF
TRBJ1-2	TRBV5-1	-	CASSPRQSWGYTF
TRBJ2-1	TRBV19	-	CASSITVDEQFF
TRBJ2-5	TRBV5-1	TRBD1	CASRSGTGLDSKETQYF
TRBJ2-1	TRBV5-4	-	CASTLIGGNNEQFF
TRBJ1-4	TRBV11-2	-	CASSRRTNEKLFF
TRBJ2-2	TRBV30	-	CAWIRGAATYRLKNTGELFF
TRBJ2-1	TRBV18	TRBD2	CASSPTVRGVTYNEQFF
TRBJ2-7	TRBV5-1	-	CASSAGGSYEQYF
TRBJ1-5	TRBV2	-	CASSGGSNQPQHF
TRBJ1-1	TRBV28	-	CASTATHGATEAFF
-	TRBV6-1	TRBD2	CASRAGGGLYEQYF
TRBJ1-1	TRBV5-1	-	CASWPGEGYSTEAFF
TRBJ1-2	TRBV6-6	-	CASSYSMGFMVGYTF
TRBJ1-2	TRBV7-9	-	CASSLVRENGYTF
TRBJ2-1	TRBV4-1	-	CASSQDINSYNEQFF
TRBJ2-7	TRBV5-4	-	CASSLDRGGEQYF
TRBJ1-6	TRBV30	TRBD1	CAWSAGTGGSPLHF
TRBJ1-1	TRBV27	TRBD1	CASSLTGMGTEAFF
-	TRBV6-1	-	CASRAFILYEQYF
TRBJ1-2	TRBV5-1	TRBD1	CASSLTWTGGGYTF
TRBJ1-6	TRBV6-1	-	CASILGRGMPSPLHF
TRBJ2-1	TRBV7-2	-	CASSLLGAGLDNEQFF
-	TRBV7-8	-	CASSFLTGSYEQYF
TRBJ2-3	TRBV6-5	-	CASSSLGGHTDTQYF
TRBJ1-2	TRBV18	-	CASSNQGIGYTF
TRBJ1-4	TRBV7-2	-	CASSSQVATNEKLFF
-	TRBV6-5	TRBD2	CASSPGTSGTYEQYF
TRBJ2-3	TRBV7-7	-	CASSASTADTQYF